This T cell receptor (beta chain) was recorded in a study of blood T cell repertoires in COVID-19. Looking at the study overall: Both acute and convalescent COVID-19 samples were obtained from the United States, Italy and Spain.

Participant reports of clinical history set cohort assignment. Some clones are missing from TCRdb's copy, which holds only in-frame ones; the method was immunoSEQ multiplex PCR. The sample lists 250,000 to 300,000 clones, approximately 90% occurring once. This CDR3 region has 16 residues. With 1 base clipped from V and 1 base from J, the junction kept 4 bases outside the gene matches. Germline lookup yields CDR1 MDHEN and CDR2 SYDVKM. The sample consisted of PBMCs or T cells enriched from blood (not recorded which). The TCR comes from a woman in her sixties or seventies in a cohort exposed to, infected with or recovered from COVID-19 (not recorded which). The chain recombines TRBV28 with TRBJ2-3; TRBD1 aligns across 8 bases. The CDR3 spells CASSLYGTGGTDTQYF. For the CDR3, the DNA is TGTGCCAGCAGTTTATACGGGACAGGAGGCACAGATACGCAGTATTTT. Looking up the rest from reference TRBV28 and TRBJ2-3 gives the full variable domain: DVKVTQSSRYLVKRTGEKVFLECVQDMDHENMFWYRQDPGLGLRLIYFSYDVKMKEKGDIPEGYSVSREKKERFSLILESASTNQTSMYLCASSLYGTGGTDTQYFGPGTRLTVL.